The present T cell receptor (beta chain) was sequenced within a study of control samples from healthy donors and cancer patients. Sequencing was performed with immunoSEQ multiplex PCR; in TCRdb, only in-frame clones are kept and a portion is missing. The data show over 200,000 clones, about four fifths seen once. The origin of this receptor is a woman in her sixties with lung cancer. Input material: PBMCs.

Written as DNA, the CDR3 is TGTGCCAGCAGTTACCGAAGTCCGGGACAGGGTTTGAGAGAGCAGTACTTC. Protein product: CASSYRSPGQGLREQYF. This rearrangement joins TRBV27 to TRBJ2-7, with 9 bases aligning to TRBD1. Per the germline V gene, CDR1 is MNHEY and CDR2 is SMNVEV (reference sequence). This CDR3 has 17 amino acids. With V trimmed by 4 bases and J by 7 bases, 17 bases remained unmatched.